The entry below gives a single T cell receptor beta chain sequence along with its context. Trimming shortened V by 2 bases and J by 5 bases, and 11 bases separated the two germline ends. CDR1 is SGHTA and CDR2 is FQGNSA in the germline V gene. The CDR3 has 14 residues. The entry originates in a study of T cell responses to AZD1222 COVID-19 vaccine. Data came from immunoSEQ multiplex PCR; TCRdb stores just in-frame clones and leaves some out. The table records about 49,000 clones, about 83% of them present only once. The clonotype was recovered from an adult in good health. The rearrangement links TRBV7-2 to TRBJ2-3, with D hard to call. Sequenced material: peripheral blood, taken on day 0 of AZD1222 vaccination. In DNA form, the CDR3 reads TGTGCCAGCAGCTTAATTGGTCCCAGAGATACGCAGTATTTT. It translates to CASSLIGPRDTQYF.